The 32 T cell receptor beta chains below come from one sample, sequenced in a study of blood T cell repertoires in COVID-19 (dated by TCRdb to the early 2020s). Library preparation employed the immunoSEQ multiplex PCR assay. TCRdb re-hosts the immuneACCESS table, in-frame sequences only. Its copies lack some clones; in the studies checked, an unresolved V gene accounts for under half of them, and the cause for the rest is not known. The sample records some 200,000 clones, roughly 80% of which are singletons. The top ten clones comprise about 10% of the sample. The sequenced sample was peripheral blood. The source is a woman older than 75 with acute or convalescent COVID-19.

This clone has only one observation. The rearrangement joins TRBV19 to TRBJ2-3, with D perhaps TRBD1 (6 bases). The CDR3 totals 15 residues. The germline V gene has CDR1 LNHDA and CDR2 SQIVND (reference sequence). The ends were cut back, 5 bases at V and 5 bases at J, with 17 bases in the middle. CDR3: CASSFRDTRGDTQYF. DNA for the CDR3: TGTGCCAGTAGTTTCCGGGACACCCGTGGAGATACGCAGTATTTT. Drawing the rest from reference TRBV19 and TRBJ2-3, the complete variable domain is DGGITQSPKYLFRKEGQNVTLSCEQNLNHDAMYWYRQDPGQGLRLIYYSQIVNDFQKGDIAEGYSVSREKKESFPLTVTSAQKNPTAFYLCASSFRDTRGDTQYFGPGTRLTVL.

The sample holds a few counts of this clone. The chain links TRBV9 to TRBJ2-1; 9 bases fit TRBD2. Germline-derived CDR1 and CDR2 are SGDLS and YYNGEE. Trimming removed 5 bases from V and 6 bases from J; junction bases left unmatched: 12. The CDR3 loop spans 16 amino acids. CDR3: CASSSAIAGAGNEQFF. The CDR3 coding sequence is TGTGCCAGCAGTTCCGCAATAGCGGGAGCGGGCAATGAGCAGTTCTTC.

In regard to this clone: This same CDR3 is encoded by further DNA sequences in the sample. CDR3 nucleotides: TGTGCCAGCAGCAGGGGTAGCAATCAGCCCCAGCATTTT. This gives the protein CASSRGSNQPQHF. The gene calls are TRBV2 and TRBJ1-5, with a weak D call TRBD1 (6 bases). This CDR3 spans 13 amino acids. The germline V gene encodes CDR1 SNHLY and CDR2 FYNNEI. The V and J ends lost 6 bases and 0 bases respectively, with 6 bases between them.

This chain uses TRBV30 with TRBJ1-6, with TRBD1 identical over 7 bases. The germline CDR1 and CDR2 sequences are GTSNPN and SVGIG (reference sequence). J lost 0 bases, V lost 3 bases, and 5 bases had no gene match. The CDR3 runs 16 residues. The DNA of the CDR3 is TGTGCCTGGAGATCGACAGGGAGCTCCTATAATTCACCCCTCCACTTT. It specifies CAWRSTGSSYNSPLHF.

The V call is TRBV14, the J call TRBJ2-2, with TRBD2 as a possible D gene (7 bases). There are 15 residues in the CDR3. The ends were cut back, 4 bases at V and 4 bases at J, with 13 bases in the middle. Germline CDR1 reads SGHDN; CDR2 reads FVKESK. The chain's CDR3 is CASSRHREGTGELFF. The CDR3 DNA reads as TGTGCCAGCAGCCGTCACAGGGAGGGCACCGGGGAGCTGTTTTTT.

The V gene is TRBV6-5, the J gene TRBJ2-7, with a tentative D call TRBD1 (6 bases). Between the trimmed V and J ends, which lost 6 bases and 0 bases, there was a span of 15 bases. There are 15 residues in the CDR3. CDR1 is MNHEY and CDR2 is SVGAGI in the germline V gene. CDR3 region: CASRRTGSSSYEQYF. The CDR3, as DNA: TGTGCCAGCAGACGTACAGGGTCCAGCTCCTACGAGCAGTACTTC.

The chain carries TRBV28 and TRBJ2-1, with 9 bases identical to TRBD2. The CDR3 loop spans 17 amino acids. Germline loops: CDR1 MDHEN, CDR2 SYDVKM. The V gene end was trimmed by 1 base and the J gene end by 0 bases; junction bases not matched to a gene: 4. CDR3 sequence: CASSLSPSGNSYNEQFF. CDR3 sequence (DNA): TGTGCCAGCAGTTTATCTCCTAGCGGGAACTCCTACAATGAGCAGTTCTTC. Complete variable domain (other parts from reference TRBV28 and TRBJ2-1): DVKVTQSSRYLVKRTGEKVFLECVQDMDHENMFWYRQDPGLGLRLIYFSYDVKMKEKGDIPEGYSVSREKKERFSLILESASTNQTSMYLCASSLSPSGNSYNEQFFGPGTRLTVL.

The genes are TRBV15 and TRBJ2-1, with TRBD2 as a possible D gene (5 bases). V was trimmed by 3 bases and J by 8 bases, leaving 14 bases between them. The germline CDR1 and CDR2 sequences are LNHNV and YYDKDF (reference sequence). There are 14 residues in the CDR3. CDR3 DNA: TGTGCCACCAGCAGGGACTTTTTGGAGTATGAGCAGTTCTTC. Amino acid sequence: CATSRDFLEYEQFF.

The chain links TRBV19 to TRBJ2-7; 9 nucleotides agree with TRBD1. This CDR3 has 18 residues. CDR1 is LNHDA and CDR2 is SQIVND in the germline V gene (reference sequence). V was pared by 2 bases and J by 0 bases, with 11 bases of the junction left unmatched. For the CDR3, the DNA is TGTGCCAGTAGTATAATGGGAGGACAGGGGCCGAGCTCCTACGAGCAGTACTTC. Translating it yields CASSIMGGQGPSSYEQYF.

The DNA of the CDR3 is TGTGCCAGCAGCCAAGCCGGGACAGGGGATGGCTACACCTTC. Protein sequence: CASSQAGTGDGYTF. J is TRBJ1-2 and V is TRBV3-1 (or the pseudogene TRBV3-2), with TRBD1 identical over 10 bases. The trim removed 1 base at V and 6 bases at J, leaving 2 bases unmatched. Per the germline V gene, CDR1 is LGHDT and CDR2 is YNNKEL (reference sequence). CDR3 size: 14 residues.

The rearrangement joins TRBV6-1 to TRBJ1-2; 7 bases fit TRBD1. The length of the CDR3 is 13 residues. CDR1 is MNHNS and CDR2 is SASEGT in the germline V gene. V lost 2 bases to trimming and J lost 6 bases; unmatched junction nucleotides: 3. In DNA form, the CDR3 reads TGTGCCAGCAGTGAACCGACAGGGCATGGCTACACCTTC. It translates to CASSEPTGHGYTF.

The chain employs TRBV5-1 and TRBJ1-6; 7 nucleotides agree with TRBD1. J lost 7 bases, V lost 2 bases, and 6 bases had no gene match. Germline CDR1 and CDR2: SGHRS and YFSETQ. This CDR3 spans 15 amino acids. The CDR3 nucleotides are TGCGCCAGCAGCTTCCAGGGGGAATCAAATTCACCCCTCCACTTT. Its protein product is CASSFQGESNSPLHF.

The V gene is TRBV7-6, the J gene TRBJ1-5; a weak D match, TRBD1 (5 bases). The CDR3 sequence is 13 residues long. Looked up from germline, CDR1 is SGHVS and CDR2 is FNYEAQ. The V end lost 5 bases, the J end lost 3 bases, and 8 bases lay between the germline ends. The CDR3: CASSPDTNQPQHF. The CDR3 DNA follows: TGTGCCAGCAGCCCGGACACCAATCAGCCCCAGCATTTT.

In its sample, this clone was seen once. The V and J genes are TRBV5-6 and TRBJ1-1; a possible D gene is TRBD1 (5 bases). Germline loops: CDR1 SGHDT, CDR2 YYEEEE. V was cut by 0 bases and J by 5 bases, with 11 bases left in between. The CDR3 totals 14 residues. This chain's CDR3 is CASSLGEGLTEAFF. The CDR3 nucleotides read TGTGCCAGCAGCTTGGGGGAGGGGTTGACTGAAGCTTTCTTT. The variable domain in full, with the rest retrieved from reference TRBV5-6 and TRBJ1-1, is DAGVTQSPTHLIKTRGQQVTLRCSPKSGHDTVSWYQQALGQGPQFIFQYYEEEERQRGNFPDRFSGHQFPNYSSELNVNALLLGDSALYLCASSLGEGLTEAFFGQGTRLTVV.

This chain links TRBV5-8 with TRBJ2-1; D gene ambiguous. The CDR3 loop spans 13 amino acids. Germline assignment: CDR1 SGHTS and CDR2 YDEGEE. V lost 4 bases and J 10 bases, leaving 15 bases between the germline ends. CDR3 sequence reads: CASSQRRAREQFF. The CDR3 DNA is TGTGCCAGCAGCCAAAGGCGTGCCAGGGAGCAGTTCTTC.

CDR3 protein: CASSFSGTSGGWGTDTQYF. The DNA of the CDR3 is TGTGCCAGCAGCTTCTCCGGGACTAGCGGGGGATGGGGCACAGATACGCAGTATTTT. This chain links TRBV7-3 with TRBJ2-3; TRBD2 agrees at 14 bases. The CDR3 runs 19 residues. Germline V gene sequence: CDR1 SGHTA, CDR2 FQGTGA. Unmatched junction bases numbered 9, after V lost 3 bases and J lost 1 base.

V usage is TRBV5-4 and J usage is TRBJ2-1; 9 bases agree with TRBD1. After removal of 5 bases from V and 8 bases from J, the junction contained 17 bases not matched to a gene. Germline CDR1 and CDR2: SGHNT and YYREEE (reference sequence). This CDR3 is built from 17 residues. CDR3 coding DNA: TGTGCCAGCAGGGATAAAGGGACAGGGCCTGATGGCGATGAGCAGTTCTTC. This codes for CASRDKGTGPDGDEQFF. The full variable domain, its missing parts supplied by reference TRBV5-4 and TRBJ2-1, is ETGVTQSPTHLIKTRGQQVTLRCSSQSGHNTVSWYQQALGQGPQFIFQYYREEENGRGNFPPRFSGLQFPNYSSELNVNALELDDSALYLCASRDKGTGPDGDEQFFGPGTRLTVL.

The CDR3 here is CASSITEMNTEAFF. The CDR3 bases are TGTGCCAGTAGTATCACGGAGATGAACACTGAAGCTTTCTTT. The chain joins TRBV19 to TRBJ1-1, with D uncertain. V lost 3 bases and J lost 0, with 8 bases in between. Germline V gives CDR1 LNHDA, CDR2 SQIVND (reference sequence). The CDR3 runs 14 residues.

The J gene is TRBJ1-3, the V gene TRBV6-1, with D perhaps matching TRBD1 (5 bases). Looked up from germline, CDR1 is MNHNS and CDR2 is SASEGT. This CDR3 contains 19 residues. V shed 4 bases and J shed 0 bases, with 22 bases lying between them. The CDR3 DNA sequence: TGTGCCAGCAGTGTAACACAACCAGGGATCGCGAGCTCTGGAAACACCATATATTTT. Encoded protein: CASSVTQPGIASSGNTIYF.

CDR3 sequence reads: CASSLDTVTNYGYTF. CDR3 in DNA: TGTGCCAGCAGCTTAGATACGGTGACTAACTATGGCTACACCTTC. This chain joins TRBV11-2 and TRBJ1-2, with D unresolved. The CDR3 has 15 amino acids. Germline assignment: CDR1 SGHAT and CDR2 FQNNGV. V lost 0 bases and J lost 0, with 8 bases in between.

Here the CDR3 DNA reads TGTGCCAGCAGCCAAGATCAAATGGGCTTTACGCAGTATTTT. This encodes CASSQDQMGFTQYF. This chain uses TRBV3-1 (or the pseudogene TRBV3-2) with TRBJ2-3; no firm D call. This CDR3 spans 14 amino acids. Trimming took off 0 bases at V and 8 bases at J, with 12 bases between the two ends. Germline V gives CDR1 LGHDT, CDR2 YNNKEL (reference sequence).

V is TRBV7-2 and J is TRBJ1-5; tentative D call: TRBD1 (5 bases). V was pared by 4 bases and J by 6 bases, with 10 bases between. Germline assignment: CDR1 SGHTA and CDR2 FQGNSA. The CDR3 is 13 amino acids. The CDR3 DNA reads as TGTGCCAGCAGCTCACAGGCGACTCAGCCCCAGCATTTT. Amino acid sequence: CASSSQATQPQHF.

The J gene is TRBJ2-4, the V gene TRBV2; D not certain. The CDR3 loop spans 14 amino acids. CDR1 SNHLY and CDR2 FYNNEI come from the germline V gene. Trimming left V 6 bases short and J 1 base short, with 10 bases between. The CDR3 sequence: CASREIMAKNIQYF. The CDR3 DNA sequence: TGTGCCAGCAGGGAGATCATGGCCAAAAACATTCAGTACTTC. The full variable domain, in which reference TRBV2 and TRBJ2-4 provide the parts outside the CDR3, is EPEVTQTPSHQVTQMGQEVILRCVPISNHLYFYWYRQILGQKVEFLVSFYNNEISEKSEIFDDQFSVERPDGSNFTLKIRSTKLEDSAMYFCASREIMAKNIQYFGAGTRLSVL.

The V gene is TRBV6-2 or TRBV6-3, the J gene TRBJ1-2; the match to TRBD1 covers 8 bases. V dropped 2 bases and J dropped 4; count of bases not matched to a gene: 12. This CDR3 spans 17 amino acids. Germline-derived CDR1 and CDR2 are MNHEY and SVGEGT. Here the CDR3 reads CASSYPDDRQGTYGYTF. CDR3 nucleotides: TGTGCCAGCAGTTACCCCGACGATAGACAGGGGACCTATGGCTACACCTTC.

V and J are TRBV4-3 and TRBJ1-2; 9 bases line up with TRBD1. The CDR3 has 17 residues. Germline CDR1 and CDR2: LGHNA and YSLEER. V shed 0 bases, J shed 4 bases, and the junction held 9 bases outside the gene matches. This CDR3 is CASSQDLTGTGSYGYTF. Written as DNA, the CDR3 is TGCGCCAGCAGCCAAGATCTAACCGGGACAGGGAGCTATGGCTACACCTTC.

The chain has TRBV9 and TRBJ2-7; weak D call: TRBD1 (5 bases). V was clipped by 1 base and J by 1 base, with 9 bases between them. This CDR3 region has 14 residues. In germline, CDR1 is SGDLS, CDR2 YYNGEE. The CDR3 region is CASSVSTGSYEQYF. CDR3 DNA sequence: TGTGCCAGCAGCGTATCCACAGGATCCTACGAGCAGTACTTC. Based on the CDR3 plus reference TRBV9 and TRBJ2-7, the full variable domain is DSGVTQTPKHLITATGQRVTLRCSPRSGDLSVYWYQQSLDQGLQFLIQYYNGEERAKGNILERFSAQQFPDLHSELNLSSLELGDSALYFCASSVSTGSYEQYFGPGTRLTVT.

The J gene is TRBJ2-3, the V gene TRBV5-4; D is unresolved. The length of the CDR3 is 12 residues. Germline V lookup: CDR1 SGHNT, CDR2 YYREEE (reference sequence). V lost 4 bases and J 2 bases, leaving 5 bases between the germline ends. CDR3 coding DNA: TGTGCCAGCAGCCCCTACACAGATACGCAGTATTTT. It codes for CASSPYTDTQYF.

This clone was seen a few times. The chain carries TRBV23-1 and TRBJ2-7, with TRBD1 matching over 10 bases. TRBV23-1 is flagged as an ORF with uncertain function. Germline trimming cut 4 bases from V and 4 bases from J; bases unmatched to any gene: 7. This CDR3 comprises 15 residues. CDR3 in amino acids: CASSLRDRGIYEQYF. The CDR3 DNA follows: TGCGCCAGCAGTCTCCGGGACAGGGGAATATACGAGCAGTACTTC.

This clone appeared many times. This chain connects TRBV20-1 to TRBJ1-2; D remains unclear. The V end lost 3 bases, the J end lost 6 bases, and 8 bases lay between the germline ends. Germline V gene lookup returns CDR1 DFQATT and CDR2 SNEGSKA (reference sequence). This CDR3 region has 11 residues. DNA of the CDR3: TGCAGTGCTAGCTGGGAGAATGGCTACACCTTC. This translates into CSASWENGYTF.

The V and J genes are TRBV30 and TRBJ1-6; perhaps TRBD1 as D (6 bases). Deletions cut 1 base from V and 14 bases from J, with 30 bases between. This CDR3 has 18 residues. Looked up from germline, CDR1 is GTSNPN and CDR2 is SVGIG (reference sequence). The CDR3: CAWSGDGSREGGIYTLHF. The CDR3 DNA reads as TGTGCCTGGAGTGGCGATGGGAGCAGGGAGGGGGGGATTTACACCCTCCACTTT.

The chain links TRBV7-2 to TRBJ1-2; a weak D match, TRBD1 (5 bases). The CDR3 extends over 15 amino acids. The V end was cut by 1 base, the J end by 4 bases, with 13 bases between. CDR1 and CDR2 from the germline V gene are SGHTA and FQGNSA. The DNA for the CDR3 is TGTGCCAGCAGCTTAGGGTGGGGGGAGAGCTATGGCTACACCTTC. Encoded protein: CASSLGWGESYGYTF. Based on the CDR3 plus reference TRBV7-2 and TRBJ1-2, the full variable domain is GAGVSQSPSNKVTEKGKDVELRCDPISGHTALYWYRQSLGQGLEFLIYFQGNSAPDKSGLPSDRFSAERTGGSVSTLTIQRTQQEDSAVYLCASSLGWGESYGYTFGSGTRLTVV.

The chain recombines TRBV7-2 with TRBJ1-5; the match to TRBD1 covers 12 bases. The CDR3 has 14 residues. Germline values: CDR1 SGHTA, CDR2 FQGNSA. V gave up 5 bases and J gave up 6 bases; unmatched junction bases: 2. In DNA form, the CDR3 reads TGTGCCAGCAGCGGGACAGGGGGCGGTCAGCCCCAGCATTTT. Translated, it gives CASSGTGGGQPQHF. The entire variable domain, with the rest obtained from reference TRBV7-2 and TRBJ1-5, is as follows: GAGVSQSPSNKVTEKGKDVELRCDPISGHTALYWYRQSLGQGLEFLIYFQGNSAPDKSGLPSDRFSAERTGGSVSTLTIQRTQQEDSAVYLCASSGTGGGQPQHFGDGTRLSIL.